What follows describes a single T cell receptor (beta chain). How the authors handled the data: Amplification with reference gene primers provided the estimates of nucleated cell counts. Libraries were prepared by immunoSEQ multiplex PCR; TCRdb keeps only in-frame clonotypes and omits some of them. V and J calls and clone size are those listed in that table; D and trimming were worked out from the DNA. The sample carries some 120,000 clones, 88% recorded once. Trimming removed 5 bases from V and 8 bases from J; junction bases left unmatched: 2. Germline CDR1 and CDR2: LGHDT and YNNKEL (reference sequence). CDR3 length: 12 residues. The data were obtained in a study of blood T cell repertoires in COVID-19. The wider study: PBMCs, B-cell-depleted T cells, or T cells provided the cDNA or gDNA that made up the material.

This sequence originates from a human donor in a cohort sampled during active COVID-19. The chain has TRBV3-1 (or the pseudogene TRBV3-2) and TRBJ1-5; 8 nucleotides match TRBD1. Sequenced input: peripheral blood. In nucleotides, the CDR3 is TGTGCCAGCAGCTCAGGGGGCGAGCCCCAGCATTTT. It is translated as CASSSGGEPQHF.